The TCR beta chain under discussion was sequenced for a study of regulatory T cells in long-lasting Graves disease. Time point denoted: newly diagnosed GD, antithyroid drugs for less than 3 months. From RNA extracted from PBMCs, the TCR library was made. Each of the patients was recruited from an endocrinology department situated in Xi'an, China. EDTA tubes held 8 to 10 milliliters of peripheral blood from each patient. Relying on iRepertoire HTBI primers and Arm-PCR of CDR3 regions, the team built TCR beta libraries. Using its own MiXCR run on the multiplex PCR reads, TCRdb lists one record per CDR3 protein. This table has 500,000 or so distinct CDR3 sequences, 14% appearing once. Germline-derived CDR1 and CDR2 are MDHEN and SYDVKM. CDR3 length: 12 amino acids. The V and J ends lost 7 bases and 5 bases, in that order; junction bases with no gene match: 3. This sample was shared with a second study, whose subject was T cells in Graves' hyperthyroidism and ophthalmopathy. That source notes: Stable Graves' hyperthyroidism meant no ophthalmopathy progression within 18 months. First-round RT-PCR with HTBI primers amplified the TCR CDR3 region.

This TCR was recovered from a woman aged 45 to 65 with Graves disease. The V gene is TRBV28, the J gene TRBJ2-5; 8 nucleotides match TRBD1. This specimen was peripheral blood mononuclear cells (PBMCs), taken at new diagnosis, from a patient treated with antithyroid drugs. The CDR3 nucleotides read TGTGCCAGCAAGGACAGGGAGGAGACCCAGTACTTC. Amino acids: CASKDREETQYF.